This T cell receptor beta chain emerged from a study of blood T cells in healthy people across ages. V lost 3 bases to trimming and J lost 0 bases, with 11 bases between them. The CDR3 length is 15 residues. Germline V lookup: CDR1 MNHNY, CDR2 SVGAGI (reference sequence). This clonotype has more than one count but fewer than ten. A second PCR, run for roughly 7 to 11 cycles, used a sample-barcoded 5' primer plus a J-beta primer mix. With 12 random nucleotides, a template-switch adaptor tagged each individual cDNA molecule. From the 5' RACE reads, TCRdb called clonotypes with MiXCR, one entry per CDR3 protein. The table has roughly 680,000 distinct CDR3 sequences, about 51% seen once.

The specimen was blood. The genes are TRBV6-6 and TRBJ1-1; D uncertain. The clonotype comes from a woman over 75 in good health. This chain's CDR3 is CASSYRPAMNTEAFF. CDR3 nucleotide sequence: TGTGCCAGCAGTTATCGGCCAGCGATGAACACTGAAGCTTTCTTT.